This section outlines one T cell receptor beta chain sequence together with its context. The CDR3 runs 18 residues. From germline, CDR1 is SGHTA and CDR2 FQGNSA. V lost 2 bases and J 0 bases, leaving 14 bases between the germline ends. This sample was taken from a study of blood T cell repertoires in COVID-19. Across the study: Specimens from acute and convalescent COVID-19 originated in the United States, Italy and Spain.

Seattle patients were enrolled during active infection and followed longitudinally. Per the original data handling: Estimates of nucleated cell counts were drawn from the amplification of reference gene primers. TCRdb keeps only in-frame clones here, not all; method: immunoSEQ multiplex PCR. That table furnishes V, J and clone size, whereas the DNA furnished D and trimming. The sample lists 120,000 or so clones; about four fifths were seen once. This sequence originates from a man aged 25-45 years with COVID-19, enrolled during active disease. The chain joins TRBV7-2 to TRBJ2-6, with D perhaps TRBD1 (6 bases). The sample consisted of peripheral blood. The DNA of the CDR3 is TGTGCCAGCAGCTTATGGGGACATACTCTCTCTGGGGCCAACGTCCTGACTTTC. Residues: CASSLWGHTLSGANVLTF.